This T cell receptor beta chain derives from a study of graft-versus-host responses after intestinal transplantation. Study summary: Multivisceral, liver-intestinal, or isolated intestinal grafts were transplanted into recipients. Study outcomes and limitations: GvH clones turned up in recipient marrow; some had shown up first in ileum or blood. Allograft clonal ratios (graft-versus-host to host-versus-graft) were high in patients who had graft-donor T cell macrochimerism. Peak levels of circulating GvH clones tracked with early post-transplant HvG declines.

Sequencing was performed with immunoSEQ multiplex PCR; in TCRdb, only in-frame clones are kept and a portion is missing. The sample has 85,000 to 100,000 clones, about 94% seen once. In regard to this clone: Antigen specificity is unknown.

The CDR3 runs to 16 residues. The V end was cut by 6 bases, the J end by 1 base, with 21 bases between. Germline CDR1 and CDR2: GTSNPN and SVGIG (reference sequence). Here the sequenced sample was unstimulated CD4+ T cells sorted from spleen or lymph node cells, taken before intestinal transplant. The clonotype comes from a human donor who received an intestinal transplant. The chain employs TRBV30 and TRBJ1-1; no clear D. The CDR3 sequence is CACTKGLARGNTEAFF. The CDR3 region has the DNA TGTGCCTGCACAAAAGGCCTCGCCCGGGGGAACACTGAAGCTTTCTTT.